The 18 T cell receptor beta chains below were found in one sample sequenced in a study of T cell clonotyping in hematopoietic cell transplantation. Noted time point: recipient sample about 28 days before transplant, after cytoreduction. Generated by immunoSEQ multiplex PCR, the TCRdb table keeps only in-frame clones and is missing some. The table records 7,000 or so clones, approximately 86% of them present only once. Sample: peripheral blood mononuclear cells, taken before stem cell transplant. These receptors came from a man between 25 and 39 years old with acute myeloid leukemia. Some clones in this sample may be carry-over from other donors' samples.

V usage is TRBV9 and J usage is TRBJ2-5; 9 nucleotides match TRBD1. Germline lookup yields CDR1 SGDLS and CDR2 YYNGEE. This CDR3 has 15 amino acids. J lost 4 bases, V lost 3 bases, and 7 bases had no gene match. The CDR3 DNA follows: TGTGCCAGCAGCGAAGGGACAGGGAGGGGAGAGACCCAGTACTTC. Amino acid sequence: CASSEGTGRGETQYF.

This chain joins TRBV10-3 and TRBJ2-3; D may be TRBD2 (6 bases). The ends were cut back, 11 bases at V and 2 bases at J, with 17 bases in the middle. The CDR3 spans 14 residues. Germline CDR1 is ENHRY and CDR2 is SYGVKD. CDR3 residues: CAGAGTSNTDTQYF. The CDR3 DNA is TGTGCCGGCGCCGGGACTTCTAACACAGATACGCAGTATTTT.

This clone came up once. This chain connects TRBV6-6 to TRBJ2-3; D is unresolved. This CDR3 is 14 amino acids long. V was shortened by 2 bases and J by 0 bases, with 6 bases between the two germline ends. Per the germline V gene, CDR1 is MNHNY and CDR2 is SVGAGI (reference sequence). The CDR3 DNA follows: TGTGCCAGCAGTTACCTGGACAGCACAGATACGCAGTATTTT. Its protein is CASSYLDSTDTQYF.

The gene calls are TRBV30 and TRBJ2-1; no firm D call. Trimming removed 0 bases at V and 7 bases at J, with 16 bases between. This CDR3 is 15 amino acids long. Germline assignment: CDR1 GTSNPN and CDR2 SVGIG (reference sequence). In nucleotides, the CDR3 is TGTGCCTGGAGTGTGGGCACTGGGATAATGAATGAGCAGTTCTTC. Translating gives CAWSVGTGIMNEQFF.

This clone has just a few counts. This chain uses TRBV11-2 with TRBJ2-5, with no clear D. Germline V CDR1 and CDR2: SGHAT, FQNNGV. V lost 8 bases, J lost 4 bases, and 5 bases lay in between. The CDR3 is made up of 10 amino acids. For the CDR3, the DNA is TGTGCCAGCTCTCTAGAGACCCAGTACTTC. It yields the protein CASSLETQYF.

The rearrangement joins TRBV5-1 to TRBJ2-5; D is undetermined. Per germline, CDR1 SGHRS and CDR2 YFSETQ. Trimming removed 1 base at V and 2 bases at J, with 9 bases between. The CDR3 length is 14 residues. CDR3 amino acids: CASSLLARQETQYF. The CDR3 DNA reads TGCGCCAGCAGCTTGCTGGCCAGACAAGAGACCCAGTACTTC.

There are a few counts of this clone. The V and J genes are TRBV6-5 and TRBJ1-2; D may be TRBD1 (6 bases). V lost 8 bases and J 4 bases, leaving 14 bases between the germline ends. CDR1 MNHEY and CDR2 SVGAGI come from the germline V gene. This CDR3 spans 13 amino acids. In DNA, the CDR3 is TGTGCCAGCCACACAGGGCTTACCTATGGCTACACCTTC. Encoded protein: CASHTGLTYGYTF.

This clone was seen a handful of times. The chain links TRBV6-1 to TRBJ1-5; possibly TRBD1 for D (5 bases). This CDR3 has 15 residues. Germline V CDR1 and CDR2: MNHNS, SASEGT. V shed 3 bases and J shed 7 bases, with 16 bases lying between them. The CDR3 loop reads CASSDPGPPGQPQHF. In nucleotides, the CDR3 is TGTGCCAGCAGTGACCCGGGACCTCCGGGGCAGCCCCAGCATTTT.

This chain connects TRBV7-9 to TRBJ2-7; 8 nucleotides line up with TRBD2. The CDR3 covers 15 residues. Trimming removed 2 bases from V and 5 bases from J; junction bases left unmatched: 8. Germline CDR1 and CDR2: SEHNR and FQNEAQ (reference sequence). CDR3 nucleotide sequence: TGTGCCAGCAGCTTATGGCTCGGGAGGGGGGACGAGCAGTACTTC. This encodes CASSLWLGRGDEQYF. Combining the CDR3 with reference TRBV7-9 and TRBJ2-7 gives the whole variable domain DTGVSQNPRHKITKRGQNVTFRCDPISEHNRLYWYRQTLGQGPEFLTYFQNEAQLEKSRLLSDRFSAERPKGSFSTLEIQRTEQGDSAMYLCASSLWLGRGDEQYFGPGTRLTVT.

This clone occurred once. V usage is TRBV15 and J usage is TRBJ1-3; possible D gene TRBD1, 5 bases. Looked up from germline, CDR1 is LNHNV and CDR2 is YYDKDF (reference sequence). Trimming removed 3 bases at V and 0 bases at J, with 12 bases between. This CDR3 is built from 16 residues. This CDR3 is CATSRLGQTSGNTIYF. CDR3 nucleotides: TGTGCCACCAGCAGGTTAGGACAAACCTCTGGAAACACCATATATTTT.

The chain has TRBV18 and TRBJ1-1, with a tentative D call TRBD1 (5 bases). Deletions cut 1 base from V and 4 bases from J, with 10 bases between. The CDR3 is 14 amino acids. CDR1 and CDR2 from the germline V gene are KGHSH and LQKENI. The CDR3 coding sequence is TGTGCCAGCTCACCACGGCAGGGAATCACTGAAGCTTTCTTT. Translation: CASSPRQGITEAFF. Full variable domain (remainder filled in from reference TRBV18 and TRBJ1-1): NAGVMQNPRHLVRRRGQEARLRCSPMKGHSHVYWYRQLPEEGLKFMVYLQKENIIDESGMPKERFSAEFPKEGPSILRIQQVVRGDSAAYFCASSPRQGITEAFFGQGTRLTVV.

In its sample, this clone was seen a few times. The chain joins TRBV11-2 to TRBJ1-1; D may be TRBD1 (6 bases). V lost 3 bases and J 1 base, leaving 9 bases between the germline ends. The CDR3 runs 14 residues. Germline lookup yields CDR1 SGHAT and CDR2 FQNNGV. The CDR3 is CASSFAQGNTEAFF. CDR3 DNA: TGTGCCAGCAGCTTTGCACAGGGGAACACTGAAGCTTTCTTT.

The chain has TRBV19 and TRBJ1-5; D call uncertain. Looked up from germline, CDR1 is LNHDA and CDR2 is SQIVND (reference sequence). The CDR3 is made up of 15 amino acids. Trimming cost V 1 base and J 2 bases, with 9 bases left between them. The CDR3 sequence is CASSIGGLGNQPQHF. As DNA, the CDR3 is TGTGCCAGTAGTATAGGAGGGTTGGGCAATCAGCCCCAGCATTTT. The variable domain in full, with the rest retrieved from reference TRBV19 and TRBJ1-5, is DGGITQSPKYLFRKEGQNVTLSCEQNLNHDAMYWYRQDPGQGLRLIYYSQIVNDFQKGDIAEGYSVSREKKESFPLTVTSAQKNPTAFYLCASSIGGLGNQPQHFGDGTRLSIL.

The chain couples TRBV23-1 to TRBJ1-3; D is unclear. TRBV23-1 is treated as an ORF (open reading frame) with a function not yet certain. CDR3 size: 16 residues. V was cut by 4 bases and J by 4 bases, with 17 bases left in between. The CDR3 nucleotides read TGCGCCAGCAGTCGTCCGTGGTTACTGGAGGGAAACACCATATATTTT. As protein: CASSRPWLLEGNTIYF.

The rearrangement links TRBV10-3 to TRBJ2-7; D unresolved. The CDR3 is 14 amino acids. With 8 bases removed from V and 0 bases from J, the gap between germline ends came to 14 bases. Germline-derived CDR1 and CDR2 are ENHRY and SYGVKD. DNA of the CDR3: TGTGCCATCCGGGCGGCTCTAAGCTCCTACGAGCAGTACTTC. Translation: CAIRAALSSYEQYF.

The CDR3 protein is CASSTGLYEQYF. The CDR3 DNA sequence: TGTGCCAGCAGCACGGGACTCTACGAGCAGTACTTC. The chain joins TRBV5-6 to TRBJ2-7; TRBD2 is a possible D gene (6 bases). The CDR3 totals 12 residues. V was pared by 4 bases and J by 3 bases, with 8 bases between. Germline-derived CDR1 and CDR2 are SGHDT and YYEEEE.

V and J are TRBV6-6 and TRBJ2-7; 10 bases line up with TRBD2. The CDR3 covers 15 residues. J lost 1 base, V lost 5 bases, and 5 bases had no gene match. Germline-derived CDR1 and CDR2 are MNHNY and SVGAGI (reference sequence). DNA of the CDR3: TGTGCCAGCAGTGGAACTAGCGGGGAGTCCTACGAGCAGTACTTC. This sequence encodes CASSGTSGESYEQYF.

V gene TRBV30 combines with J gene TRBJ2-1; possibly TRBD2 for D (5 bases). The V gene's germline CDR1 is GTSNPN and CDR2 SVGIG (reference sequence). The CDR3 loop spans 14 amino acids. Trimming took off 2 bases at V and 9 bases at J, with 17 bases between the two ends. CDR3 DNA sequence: TGTGCCTGGAGTCTTGCCCCGCCCGCGGGTGAGCAGTTCTTC. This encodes CAWSLAPPAGEQFF. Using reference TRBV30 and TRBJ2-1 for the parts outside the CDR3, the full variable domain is SQTIHQWPATLVQPVGSPLSLECTVEGTSNPNLYWYRQAAGRGLQLLFYSVGIGQISSEVPQNLSASRPQDRQFILSSKKLLLSDSGFYLCAWSLAPPAGEQFFGPGTRLTVL.